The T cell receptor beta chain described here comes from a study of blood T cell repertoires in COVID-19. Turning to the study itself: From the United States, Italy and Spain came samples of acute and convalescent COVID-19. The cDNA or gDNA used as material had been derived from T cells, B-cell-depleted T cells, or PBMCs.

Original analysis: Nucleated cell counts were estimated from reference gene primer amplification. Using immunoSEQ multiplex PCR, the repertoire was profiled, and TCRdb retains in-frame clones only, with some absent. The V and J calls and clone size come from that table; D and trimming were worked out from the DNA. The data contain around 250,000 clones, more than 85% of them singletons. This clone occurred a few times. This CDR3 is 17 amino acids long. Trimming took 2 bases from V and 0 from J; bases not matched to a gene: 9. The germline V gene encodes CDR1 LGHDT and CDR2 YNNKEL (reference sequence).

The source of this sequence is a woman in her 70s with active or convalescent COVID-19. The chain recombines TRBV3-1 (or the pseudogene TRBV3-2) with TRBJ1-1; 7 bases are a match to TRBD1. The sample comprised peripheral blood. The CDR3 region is CASSQPTGVSMNTEAFF. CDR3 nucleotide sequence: TGTGCCAGCAGCCAACCTACAGGGGTCTCTATGAACACTGAAGCTTTCTTT.